The next 20 T cell receptor beta chains were all read from a single sample in a study of blood T cell repertoires in COVID-19. Clones were sequenced by immunoSEQ multiplex PCR, and TCRdb holds only the in-frame ones, with some missing. The sample contains about 300,000 clones, 85% to 90% of which appear only once. Sequenced material: PBMCs or T cells enriched from blood (not recorded which). These TCRs come from a man aged 25 to 45 who had recovered from COVID-19.

This clone has just a few counts. V gene TRBV12-5 combines with J gene TRBJ2-5; 10 positions agree with TRBD2. CDR1 and CDR2 from the germline V gene are LGHNT and FRNRAP. J was trimmed by 4 bases and V by 6 bases; bases with no gene match: 8. The CDR3 consists of 15 residues. CDR3 region: CASGASGGARETQYF. The CDR3, as DNA: TGTGCTAGTGGGGCAAGCGGGGGGGCACGAGAGACCCAGTACTTC.

On this clone: The sample holds other DNA sequences that translate to the same CDR3. J is TRBJ2-5 and V is TRBV11-2; D remains ambiguous. The V end was cut by 1 base, the J end by 4 bases, with 4 bases between. The germline V gene has CDR1 SGHAT and CDR2 FQNNGV. The CDR3 covers 12 residues. The CDR3, as DNA: TGTGCCAGCAGCTTAGCATTAGAGACCCAGTACTTC. This gives the protein CASSLALETQYF.

The chain carries TRBV30 and TRBJ1-5; 9 nucleotides match TRBD1. In germline, CDR1 is GTSNPN, CDR2 SVGIG (reference sequence). The J segment lost 10 bases and the V segment lost 3 bases, leaving 10 bases of the junction unmatched. The CDR3 is made up of 14 amino acids. This chain's CDR3 is CAWRSTGGADPQHF. The CDR3 DNA follows: TGTGCCTGGAGGTCTACAGGGGGCGCGGATCCCCAGCATTTT.

The V gene is TRBV9, the J gene TRBJ2-1, with D possibly matching TRBD2 (6 bases). V was clipped by 0 bases and J by 4 bases, with 11 bases between them. CDR1 and CDR2 from the germline V gene are SGDLS and YYNGEE. This CDR3 has 15 residues. The DNA of the CDR3 is TGTGCCAGCAGCGTAGCGGCTAGCGATTACAATGAGCAGTTCTTC. This gives the protein CASSVAASDYNEQFF.

The chain combines TRBV27 with TRBJ2-1; 10 bases fit TRBD1. V shed 4 bases and J 9 bases; nucleotides not matched to a gene: 9. The CDR3 loop spans 15 amino acids. Germline values: CDR1 MNHEY, CDR2 SMNVEV (reference sequence). The CDR3 region is CASSSGQGFGGEQFF. DNA for the CDR3: TGTGCCAGCAGTTCGGGACAGGGGTTTGGGGGTGAGCAGTTCTTC.

The chain couples TRBV7-8 to TRBJ1-5; 7 bases match TRBD1. J gave up 11 bases and V 5 bases, and 9 bases lay outside the gene matches. From germline, CDR1 is SGHVS and CDR2 FQNEAQ. This CDR3 spans 13 amino acids. Here the CDR3 DNA reads TGTGCCAGCAGCAGCGACAGGGTTGGAGCCCAGCATTTT. Amino acid sequence: CASSSDRVGAQHF.

The chain combines TRBV6-4 with TRBJ2-1; unclear D gene. V was pared by 6 bases and J by 10 bases, with 16 bases between. The CDR3 runs 13 residues. CDR1 and CDR2 (germline): MRHNA, SNTAGT. CDR3 protein: CASSPKMTGEQFF. DNA of the CDR3: TGTGCCAGCAGCCCGAAAATGACTGGGGAGCAGTTCTTC.

The chain links TRBV7-2 to TRBJ1-1; D is perhaps TRBD1 (5 bases). V was clipped by 0 bases and J by 1 base, with 12 bases between them. Germline V lookup: CDR1 SGHTA, CDR2 FQGNSA. This CDR3 spans 16 amino acids. CDR3 nucleotide sequence: TGTGCCAGCAGCTTAGCCTTAACAGGTACGAACACTGAAGCTTTCTTT. This encodes CASSLALTGTNTEAFF.

This sequence joins TRBV11-3 and TRBJ2-1; TRBD2 agrees at 11 bases. The CDR3 covers 17 residues. Germline-derived CDR1 and CDR2 are SGHNT and YENEEA. Trimming cost V 5 bases and J 0 bases; bases outside gene matches: 6. As DNA, the CDR3 is TGTGCCAGCAGCCTCAGACTAGCGGGGAGCTCCTACAATGAGCAGTTCTTC. Encoded protein: CASSLRLAGSSYNEQFF.

The chain couples TRBV13 to TRBJ1-1; 7 bases match TRBD1. The junction had 9 bases not matched to a gene; V was cut back by 5 bases and J by 0 bases. The CDR3 runs to 16 residues. From germline, CDR1 is PRHDT and CDR2 FYEKMQ (reference sequence). The CDR3 DNA sequence: TGTGCCAGCAGCACGACCTCGACAGGGCTGAACACTGAAGCTTTCTTT. Protein: CASSTTSTGLNTEAFF.

The chain combines TRBV18 with TRBJ1-1; D is undetermined. With 0 bases removed from V and 5 bases from J, the gap between germline ends came to 13 bases. Looked up from germline, CDR1 is KGHSH and CDR2 is LQKENI. The CDR3 totals 15 residues. CDR3 coding DNA: TGTGCCAGCTCACCACCGGGGAGGGAGTATACTGAAGCTTTCTTT. Amino acid sequence: CASSPPGREYTEAFF.

The rearrangement uses TRBV19 and TRBJ2-5, with TRBD2 matching 14 bases. This CDR3 is 16 amino acids long. V dropped 5 bases and J dropped 4; count of bases not matched to a gene: 6. Germline V CDR1 and CDR2: LNHDA, SQIVND (reference sequence). CDR3 in amino acids: CASSYRTSGRLETQYF. CDR3 nucleotide sequence: TGTGCCAGTAGTTACCGGACTAGCGGGAGGCTAGAGACCCAGTACTTC.

The chain is built from TRBV10-3 and TRBJ2-5; D is uncertain. The germline V gene has CDR1 ENHRY and CDR2 SYGVKD. The CDR3 consists of 13 residues. V gave up 3 bases and J gave up 5 bases, with 10 bases separating them. CDR3 coding DNA: TGTGCCATCAGTGATCAAACCGGTGAGACCCAGTACTTC. Translating it yields CAISDQTGETQYF.

The rearrangement links TRBV3-1 (or the pseudogene TRBV3-2) to TRBJ2-7; 12 nucleotides agree with TRBD1. Germline V gives CDR1 LGHDT, CDR2 YNNKEL (reference sequence). The V and J ends lost 1 base and 6 bases, in that order; junction bases with no gene match: 10. The CDR3 has 17 amino acids. CDR3: CASSQGILRDRGREQYF. The CDR3 DNA follows: TGTGCCAGCAGCCAAGGCATTTTGAGGGACAGGGGGCGCGAGCAGTACTTC.

The chain joins TRBV29-1 to TRBJ2-7, with TRBD1 matching over 7 bases. Trimming removed 7 bases from V and 2 bases from J; junction bases left unmatched: 8. From germline, CDR1 is SQVTM and CDR2 ANQGSEA. The CDR3 covers 13 residues. The DNA of the CDR3 is TGCAGCGCACTCCGGGACAGACCCTACGAGCAGTACTTC. Translated, it gives CSALRDRPYEQYF.

This sequence joins TRBV7-8 and TRBJ2-4, with a weak D call TRBD2 (6 bases). This CDR3 has 15 amino acids. Trimming pared 2 bases from V and 6 bases from J, leaving 14 bases between. Per germline, CDR1 SGHVS and CDR2 FQNEAQ. The CDR3 region has the DNA TGTGCCAGCAGCTTAACACCGGGACTGCTAAACATTCAGTACTTC. Its protein is CASSLTPGLLNIQYF.

This sequence joins TRBV6-5 and TRBJ2-7, with D uncertain. The CDR3 consists of 14 residues. V lost 0 bases and J 2 bases, leaving 8 bases between the germline ends. The germline V gene has CDR1 MNHEY and CDR2 SVGAGI. CDR3 sequence: CASSYSAAAYEQYF. Here the CDR3 DNA reads TGTGCCAGCAGTTACTCCGCGGCCGCCTACGAGCAGTACTTC.

A few counts support this clone. This chain links TRBV25-1 with TRBJ2-5; D might be TRBD2 (5 bases). The V and J ends lost 8 bases and 0 bases respectively, with 10 bases between them. The CDR3 has 13 amino acids. Germline V gene data show CDR1 as MGHDK and CDR2 as SYGVNS. CDR3 DNA sequence: TGTGCCAGCGGGGTCGGGGACCAAGAGACCCAGTACTTC. Its protein product is CASGVGDQETQYF.

The chain has TRBV7-6 and TRBJ2-7, with 8 bases lining up with TRBD1. Germline CDR1 reads SGHVS; CDR2 reads FNYEAQ. V was clipped by 5 bases and J by 3 bases; unmatched bases: 12. This CDR3 contains 16 residues. The CDR3 sequence: CASSGLGTGGRYEQYF. The CDR3 nucleotides read TGTGCCAGCAGCGGGCTCGGGACAGGAGGGCGCTACGAGCAGTACTTC.

The V gene is TRBV5-8, the J gene TRBJ2-5, with a possible D match to TRBD1 (5 bases). CDR1 and CDR2 (germline): SGHTS, YDEGEE. V was clipped by 1 base and J by 3 bases, with 13 bases between them. The CDR3 has 15 amino acids. CDR3 in amino acids: CASSLMTVRKETQYF. The CDR3 DNA sequence: TGTGCCAGCAGCTTGATGACAGTAAGAAAAGAGACCCAGTACTTC.